The 29 T cell receptor beta chains given below trace back to one sample, sequenced in a study of cytomegalovirus exposure and HLA in healthy donors. It was with 60 Vbeta and 13 Jbeta primers that the PCR ran. The table came from immunoSEQ multiplex PCR; TCRdb's copy has only in-frame clones and leaves some out. The repertoire holds about 93,000 clones, with about 80% as singletons. Sequenced material: PBMCs. These receptors were obtained from a man aged 25-45 years in good health and CMV-seronegative.

The rearrangement links TRBV5-8 to TRBJ2-3; 9 bases line up with TRBD2. The germline V gene has CDR1 SGHTS and CDR2 YDEGEE. J gave up 2 bases and V 0 bases, and 4 bases lay outside the gene matches. The CDR3 loop spans 16 amino acids. In DNA, the CDR3 is TGTGCCAGCAGCTTGGGTTTAGCGGGAGACACAGATACGCAGTATTTT. Its translation is CASSLGLAGDTDTQYF.

V usage is TRBV19 and J usage is TRBJ2-7; no reliable D call. Germline assignment: CDR1 LNHDA and CDR2 SQIVND (reference sequence). CDR3 length equals 13 residues. The V gene lost 3 bases and the J gene lost 3 bases, with 9 bases spanning the gap. CDR3 sequence reads: CASSIHTGYEQYF. In nucleotides, the CDR3 is TGTGCCAGTAGTATTCATACCGGCTACGAGCAGTACTTC.

This clone occurred a few times. This sequence joins TRBV5-4 and TRBJ2-7, with a possible D match to TRBD1 (5 bases). Germline-derived CDR1 and CDR2 are SGHNT and YYREEE (reference sequence). V gave up 4 bases and J gave up 2 bases, with 10 bases separating them. The CDR3 consists of 13 residues. CDR3 bases: TGTGCCAGCAGCCCTGACAGAGCCTACGAGCAGTACTTC. Translation gives CASSPDRAYEQYF.

V usage is TRBV9 and J usage is TRBJ1-6; TRBD1 aligns across 9 bases. V trimming: 2 bases; J trimming: 9 bases; junction bases outside the gene matches: 3. Germline values: CDR1 SGDLS, CDR2 YYNGEE. The CDR3 contains 14 residues. The CDR3 nucleotides read TGTGCCAGCAGCGTGGGACAGGGTACTTCACCCCTCCACTTT. Residues: CASSVGQGTSPLHF.

The chain has TRBV9 and TRBJ1-1; a weak D match, TRBD1 (6 bases). This CDR3 comprises 14 residues. CDR1 and CDR2 (germline): SGDLS, YYNGEE. V lost 4 bases and J lost 0, with 10 bases in between. The CDR3 loop reads CASSQDRLNTEAFF. The CDR3 DNA reads as TGTGCCAGCAGCCAGGACAGATTGAACACTGAAGCTTTCTTT. Based on the CDR3 plus reference TRBV9 and TRBJ1-1, the full variable domain is DSGVTQTPKHLITATGQRVTLRCSPRSGDLSVYWYQQSLDQGLQFLIQYYNGEERAKGNILERFSAQQFPDLHSELNLSSLELGDSALYFCASSQDRLNTEAFFGQGTRLTVV.

The genes are TRBV20-1 and TRBJ1-2; possible D gene TRBD1, 6 bases. CDR1 and CDR2 (germline): DFQATT, SNEGSKA (reference sequence). V was trimmed by 4 bases and J by 3 bases, leaving 6 bases between them. This CDR3 contains 11 residues. In DNA form, the CDR3 reads TGCAGTGCTAAGGGGGACTATGGCTACACCTTC. Translated, it gives CSAKGDYGYTF.

The chain has TRBV6-6 and TRBJ1-2; D unclear. V was pared by 5 bases and J by 4 bases, with 17 bases between. The CDR3 totals 15 residues. Germline assignment: CDR1 MNHNY and CDR2 SVGAGI (reference sequence). Here the CDR3 DNA reads TGTGCCAGCAGTGGCCTGAGAGACGGGAGCTATGGCTACACCTTC. It codes for CASSGLRDGSYGYTF.

The chain recombines TRBV5-1 with TRBJ1-6, with TRBD1 identical over 10 bases. Germline V gives CDR1 SGHRS, CDR2 YFSETQ. The CDR3 covers 16 residues. With V trimmed by 3 bases and J by 7 bases, 7 bases remained unmatched. CDR3 in DNA: TGCGCCAGCAGCTGGGAGCCGGGACAGGGGAATTCACCCCTCCACTTT. Its translation is CASSWEPGQGNSPLHF.

This clone was observed a single time. This sequence joins TRBV2 and TRBJ2-3; 13 positions match TRBD2. The CDR3 length is 14 residues. The junction had 7 bases not matched to a gene; V was cut back by 6 bases and J by 10 bases. Germline CDR1 and CDR2: SNHLY and FYNNEI. CDR3 DNA: TGTGCCAGCAGGAGGACTAGCGGGAGTAGTTCGCAGTATTTT. Translating it yields CASRRTSGSSSQYF.

The chain recombines TRBV5-4 with TRBJ2-1; 12 positions match TRBD2. From germline, CDR1 is SGHNT and CDR2 YYREEE (reference sequence). The CDR3 spans 14 residues. The V segment lost 2 bases and the J segment 10 bases; nucleotides outside the gene matches: 4. The CDR3 here is CASSLAGLAGEQFF. CDR3 sequence (DNA): TGTGCCAGCAGCTTAGCAGGACTAGCGGGGGAGCAGTTCTTC.

The V and J genes are TRBV5-1 and TRBJ2-5, with 10 bases fitting TRBD1. V shed 6 bases, J shed 7 bases, and the junction held 12 bases outside the gene matches. The CDR3 has 15 residues. Per germline, CDR1 SGHRS and CDR2 YFSETQ. This CDR3 reads CASKGQTGGKMTQYF. DNA of the CDR3: TGCGCCAGCAAAGGTCAGACAGGGGGCAAAATGACCCAGTACTTC.

The rearrangement uses TRBV19 and TRBJ1-5; D might be TRBD1 (6 bases). CDR3 length: 15 amino acids. V dropped 4 bases and J dropped 2 bases, with 12 bases sitting between them. The germline CDR1 and CDR2 sequences are LNHDA and SQIVND (reference sequence). This CDR3 reads CASSTTGRGNQPQHF. The CDR3, as DNA: TGTGCCAGTAGTACGACAGGAAGGGGCAATCAGCCCCAGCATTTT.

This chain uses TRBV12-2 with TRBJ2-3; the table gives TRBD2 as D, unverified against the DNA. TRBV12-2 is a known pseudogene. The CDR3 is made up of 24 amino acids. The DNA for the CDR3 is TGTGCAAGTCGCTCGCAGCCGGGACTAGCGGGATGGGGCTTGGGTGTTACGCACACAGATACGCAGTATTTT. Its translation is CASRSQPGLAGWGLGVTHTDTQYF.

V is TRBV27 and J is TRBJ2-7; TRBD1 matches 8 bases. The trim removed 5 bases at V and 0 bases at J, leaving 6 bases unmatched. Germline CDR1 MNHEY, CDR2 SMNVEV (reference sequence). The CDR3 sequence is 15 residues long. DNA of the CDR3: TGTGCCAGCAGTCCCGACAGGGGAAGCTCCTACGAGCAGTACTTC. Translating it yields CASSPDRGSSYEQYF.

The V and J genes are TRBV5-6 and TRBJ2-3; D gene ambiguous. The CDR3 length is 11 residues. With 5 bases removed from V and 6 bases from J, the gap between germline ends came to 7 bases. Per germline, CDR1 SGHDT and CDR2 YYEEEE. CDR3 in amino acids: CASRLMDTQYF. CDR3 coding DNA: TGTGCCAGCAGGTTAATGGATACGCAGTATTTT.

This clone has just a few counts. The junction does not match germline at one end; this may be a read error. The chain links TRBV7-9 to TRBJ1-2, with TRBD1 matching over 8 bases. The germline CDR1 and CDR2 sequences are SEHNR and FQNEAQ (reference sequence). This CDR3 comprises 17 residues. DNA of the CDR3: TGTTCCAGCAGCCGGTCCCGGGACAGGTTCCGGGGCTATGGCTACACCTTC. Its protein is CSSSRSRDRFRGYGYTF.

The chain is built from TRBV7-9 and TRBJ1-2; 8 nucleotides align to TRBD1. Germline values: CDR1 SEHNR, CDR2 FQNEAQ (reference sequence). This CDR3 spans 16 amino acids. Germline trimming cut 4 bases from V and 5 bases from J; bases unmatched to any gene: 12. The CDR3 here is CASSSRPLQGAYGYTF. CDR3 sequence (DNA): TGTGCCAGCAGCTCCCGCCCTCTCCAGGGGGCGTATGGCTACACCTTC.

This sequence joins TRBV5-4 and TRBJ1-3; unclear D gene. The germline gives CDR1 SGHNT, CDR2 YYREEE (reference sequence). This CDR3 is 17 amino acids long. Between the trimmed V and J ends, which lost 1 base and 1 base, there was a span of 15 bases. CDR3 residues: CASSLRQENLSGNTIYF. CDR3 DNA: TGTGCCAGCAGCTTGAGGCAGGAAAATCTTTCTGGAAACACCATATATTTT.

The chain combines TRBV7-8 with TRBJ2-7; possibly TRBD1 for D (5 bases). Per germline, CDR1 SGHVS and CDR2 FQNEAQ. The CDR3 sequence is 13 residues long. Between the trimmed V and J ends, which lost 4 bases and 5 bases, there was a span of 12 bases. CDR3 sequence reads: CASSSGRDNEQYV. The CDR3 coding sequence is TGTGCCAGCAGCTCAGGCAGGGATAACGAGCAGTACGTC.

This clone was detected only a few times. J is TRBJ1-1 and V is TRBV10-3; D is uncertain. There are 13 residues in the CDR3. The germline V gene encodes CDR1 ENHRY and CDR2 SYGVKD. Trimming took off 0 bases at V and 5 bases at J, with 7 bases between the two ends. DNA of the CDR3: TGTGCCATCAGTGAGTCAGCGCTAACTGAAGCTTTCTTT. This sequence encodes CAISESALTEAFF.

This clone came up a few times. V gene TRBV10-3 combines with J gene TRBJ1-6; D unresolved. Trimming pared 2 bases from V and 9 bases from J, leaving 8 bases between. Germline V gives CDR1 ENHRY, CDR2 SYGVKD. CDR3 length equals 13 residues. DNA of the CDR3: TGTGCCATCAGTGAGGCAGACTCTTCACCCCTCCACTTT. Its translation: CAISEADSSPLHF.

The chain carries TRBV15 and TRBJ2-3; TRBD1 matches at 7 bases. Looked up from germline, CDR1 is LNHNV and CDR2 is YYDKDF (reference sequence). J was trimmed by 2 bases and V by 11 bases; bases with no gene match: 13. This CDR3 has 15 amino acids. The CDR3 is CAVADRARPTDTQYF. The CDR3, as DNA: TGTGCCGTGGCAGACAGGGCGAGGCCCACAGATACGCAGTATTTT.

The rearrangement joins TRBV16 to TRBJ1-5; tentatively, D is TRBD1 (5 bases). Trimming removed 4 bases at V and 4 bases at J, with 11 bases between. This CDR3 has 14 amino acids. The germline gives CDR1 KGHSY, CDR2 FQNENV. In DNA form, the CDR3 reads TGTGCCAGCAGCCCGGACATCAGTAATCAGCCCCAGCATTTT. This codes for CASSPDISNQPQHF.

The V call is TRBV11-3, the J call TRBJ1-1; the D gene is possibly TRBD1 (6 bases). The V and J ends lost 5 bases and 4 bases respectively, with 20 bases between them. The germline gives CDR1 SGHNT, CDR2 YENEEA. This CDR3 region has 16 residues. CDR3 sequence reads: CASSQTGSMRGTEAFF. CDR3 sequence (DNA): TGTGCCAGCAGCCAAACAGGGTCTATGAGGGGCACTGAAGCTTTCTTT.

The rearrangement links TRBV27 to TRBJ1-2; 7 nucleotides agree with TRBD1. Trimming cost V 6 bases and J 3 bases; bases outside gene matches: 7. This CDR3 contains 14 residues. The germline gives CDR1 MNHEY, CDR2 SMNVEV (reference sequence). The CDR3 loop reads CASRDRDRYYGYTF. CDR3 bases: TGTGCCAGCAGGGACCGGGACAGATACTATGGCTACACCTTC.

The rearrangement joins TRBV9 to TRBJ1-1, with 9 bases fitting TRBD1. Losses at the gene ends were 2 bases for V and 0 bases for J; bases not matched to a gene: 5. In germline, CDR1 is SGDLS, CDR2 YYNGEE. This CDR3 spans 16 amino acids. CDR3 nucleotide sequence: TGTGCCAGCAGCGTCACGACAGGGGGGGTGAACACTGAAGCTTTCTTT. This gives the protein CASSVTTGGVNTEAFF.

A single count supports this clone. V is TRBV29-1 and J is TRBJ1-1; D is ambiguous. Germline loops: CDR1 SQVTM, CDR2 ANQGSEA. The CDR3 totals 15 residues. V gave up 5 bases and J gave up 0 bases, with 16 bases separating them. The chain's CDR3 is CSVFGETDMNTEAFF. DNA of the CDR3: TGCAGCGTTTTTGGCGAGACCGACATGAACACTGAAGCTTTCTTT.

V is TRBV5-1 and J is TRBJ1-1; tentatively, D is TRBD1 (5 bases). The CDR3 loop spans 16 amino acids. The V gene lost 0 bases and the J gene lost 4 bases, with 16 bases spanning the gap. Germline CDR1 and CDR2: SGHRS and YFSETQ. CDR3 residues: CASSLVLGGEGTEAFF. In nucleotides, the CDR3 is TGCGCCAGCAGCTTGGTCCTCGGGGGAGAGGGCACTGAAGCTTTCTTT.

This chain joins TRBV9 and TRBJ1-3; D is unresolved. Germline loops: CDR1 SGDLS, CDR2 YYNGEE. V was pared by 1 base and J by 4 bases, with 6 bases between. This CDR3 has 13 residues. CDR3 region: CASSVPSGNTIYF. The CDR3 DNA follows: TGTGCCAGCAGCGTACCGTCCGGAAACACCATATATTTT.